This T cell receptor (beta chain) was profiled in a study of T cell repertoires in cytomegalovirus infection. Study in general: From public TCR beta signatures came an indication of both CMV infection and matching HLA type. Study outcomes and limitations: Dominating the ex vivo response were HLA-C-restricted CMV-specific TCR beta clonotypes.

The CDR3 extends over 15 amino acids. V trimming: 1 base; J trimming: 1 base; junction bases outside the gene matches: 4. Germline CDR1 is SGHTA and CDR2 is FQGNSA. From the reads, TCRdb called clonotypes with MiXCR, one entry per CDR3 protein. The repertoire holds 210,000 or so distinct CDR3 sequences, with about 5.9% as singletons. This clonotype has a count of ten or more. What it recognizes is unknown. The chain is built from TRBV7-2 and TRBJ2-7, with 7 nucleotides matching TRBD1. This clonotype originated in a human donor in good health (CMV status not recorded). Some clones in this sample may be carry-over from other donors' samples. Sequenced input: PBMCs. The CDR3 spells CASSLVGGESYEQYF. The CDR3 coding sequence is TGTGCCAGCAGCTTAGTAGGGGGCGAGTCCTACGAGCAGTACTTC.